Each of the 23 T cell receptor beta chains below was sequenced from the same sample in a study of blood T cell repertoires in COVID-19. Some clones are missing from TCRdb's copy, which holds only in-frame ones; the method was immunoSEQ multiplex PCR. The table includes 80,000 to 95,000 clones, about 89% detected once. Sequencing was carried out using peripheral blood. The receptor set was obtained from a woman aged 70-85 years with acute or convalescent COVID-19.

Notes on this clone: The same CDR3 can be traced to other DNA sequences in this sample. J is TRBJ1-6 and V is TRBV19; 8 bases map to TRBD1. Trimming took 3 bases from V and 7 from J; bases not matched to a gene: 2. Germline V lookup: CDR1 LNHDA, CDR2 SQIVND (reference sequence). The CDR3 contains 14 residues. CDR3 in DNA: TGTGCCAGTAGTATCGACAGGGGCAATTCACCCCTCCACTTT. It yields the protein CASSIDRGNSPLHF.

This chain joins TRBV2 and TRBJ2-7; the D gene is possibly TRBD2 (6 bases). V was cut by 4 bases and J by 0 bases, with 10 bases left in between. Germline CDR1 SNHLY, CDR2 FYNNEI. The CDR3 loop spans 14 amino acids. The CDR3 is CASSGDWASYEQYF. CDR3 in DNA: TGTGCCAGCAGTGGGGACTGGGCCTCCTACGAGCAGTACTTC.

V usage is TRBV11-2 and J usage is TRBJ1-1; D is possibly TRBD1 (5 bases). The V end lost 2 bases, the J end lost 1 base, and 5 bases lay between the germline ends. Germline CDR1 and CDR2: SGHAT and FQNNGV. CDR3 size: 13 residues. The CDR3 sequence: CASSLQGNTEAFF. In DNA form, the CDR3 reads TGTGCCAGCAGCTTACAGGGGAACACTGAAGCTTTCTTT.

This clone appeared once. The rearrangement joins TRBV15 to TRBJ2-1; TRBD2 aligns across 9 bases. CDR3 size: 15 residues. V shed 0 bases and J 7 bases; nucleotides not matched to a gene: 4. Germline CDR1 reads LNHNV; CDR2 reads YYDKDF (reference sequence). Here the CDR3 reads CATSRDFAGGNEQFF. CDR3 coding DNA: TGTGCCACCAGCAGAGATTTTGCGGGGGGGAATGAGCAGTTCTTC.

CDR3 DNA sequence: TGTGCCAGCAGTTTCGAGCGGGGTTCCTATAATTCACCCCTCCACTTT. Translated, it gives CASSFERGSYNSPLHF. This sequence joins TRBV28 and TRBJ1-6; no reliable D call. V was shortened by 3 bases and J by 1 base, with 10 bases between the two germline ends. Per the germline V gene, CDR1 is MDHEN and CDR2 is SYDVKM. CDR3 length: 16 amino acids.

The J gene is TRBJ1-3, the V gene TRBV3-1 (or the pseudogene TRBV3-2); D perhaps matches TRBD1 (5 bases). The ends were cut back, 3 bases at V and 0 bases at J, with 6 bases in the middle. Germline V gene sequence: CDR1 LGHDT, CDR2 YNNKEL (reference sequence). The length of the CDR3 is 14 residues. CDR3 DNA sequence: TGTGCCAGCAGCCAGACAGCCTCTGGAAACACCATATATTTT. The encoded protein is CASSQTASGNTIYF.

The V gene is TRBV9, the J gene TRBJ2-2; no reliable D call. Germline CDR1 SGDLS, CDR2 YYNGEE. This CDR3 is 16 amino acids long. Trimming pared 1 base from V and 0 bases from J, leaving 10 bases between. CDR3 DNA sequence: TGTGCCAGCAGCGTATTTGAGGCTACGAACACCGGGGAGCTGTTTTTT. It encodes CASSVFEATNTGELFF.

This clone was recorded only once. The genes are TRBV6-5 and TRBJ2-7; 10 bases match TRBD2. Germline CDR1 reads MNHEY; CDR2 reads SVGAGI. This CDR3 spans 13 amino acids. With V trimmed by 6 bases and J by 3 bases, 2 bases remained unmatched. The CDR3 loop reads CASRPSGGYEQYV. The CDR3 nucleotides read TGTGCCAGCAGACCTAGCGGGGGCTACGAGCAGTACGTC.

The genes are TRBV28 and TRBJ1-1; D may be TRBD1 (6 bases). The germline V gene has CDR1 MDHEN and CDR2 SYDVKM. This CDR3 has 13 amino acids. V was clipped by 7 bases and J by 6 bases, with 15 bases between them. Here the CDR3 DNA reads TGTGCCAGCAACCCGGGGGGGGCCGCTGAAGCTTTCTTT. It specifies CASNPGGAAEAFF.

The gene calls are TRBV24-1 and TRBJ2-5, with D possibly matching TRBD2 (7 bases). With 5 bases removed from V and 4 bases from J, the gap between germline ends came to 13 bases. The CDR3 runs to 14 residues. The germline V gene encodes CDR1 KGHDR and CDR2 SFDVKD. The CDR3 coding sequence is TGTGCCACCAGTGCCGGGGGGCGTCGAGAGACCCAGTACTTC. Residues: CATSAGGRRETQYF.

The chain recombines TRBV12-3 or TRBV12-4 with TRBJ2-1; D remains ambiguous. The CDR3 has 13 amino acids. The V end was cut by 5 bases, the J end by 4 bases, with 9 bases between. The CDR3 DNA reads TGTGCCAGCAGTCTCCAGGAATACAATGAGCAGTTCTTC. It codes for CASSLQEYNEQFF.

This chain joins TRBV4-1 and TRBJ1-3; tentatively, D is TRBD1 (5 bases). This CDR3 is 17 amino acids long. Between the trimmed V and J ends, which lost 0 bases and 8 bases, there was a span of 20 bases. Per the germline V gene, CDR1 is MGHRA and CDR2 is YSYEKL. DNA for the CDR3: TGCGCCAGCAGCCAAGATAATATAGTGGGGCAGGGTTACACCATATATTTT. This codes for CASSQDNIVGQGYTIYF.

The table lists this clone with a few counts. V usage is TRBV29-1 and J usage is TRBJ2-1; the match to TRBD2 covers 13 bases. The CDR3 totals 14 residues. CDR1 and CDR2 (germline): SQVTM, ANQGSEA. J was trimmed by 6 bases and V by 7 bases; bases with no gene match: 6. For the CDR3, the DNA is TGCAGCGCGTCCACTAGCGGGGGGGCCAATGAGCAGTTCTTC. Residues: CSASTSGGANEQFF.

The chain uses TRBV29-1 and TRBJ1-1, with 7 bases fitting TRBD1. Per the germline V gene, CDR1 is SQVTM and CDR2 is ANQGSEA. J was trimmed by 8 bases and V by 7 bases; bases with no gene match: 7. This CDR3 comprises 11 residues. The CDR3 DNA follows: TGCAGCGCCGGGGACAGACCCGAAGCTTTCTTT. Protein: CSAGDRPEAFF. Full variable domain (outside the CDR3, taken from reference TRBV29-1 and TRBJ1-1): SAVISQKPSRDICQRGTSLTIQCQVDSQVTMMFWYRQQPGQSLTLIATANQGSEATYESGFVIDKFPISRPNLTFSTLTVSNMSPEDSSIYLCSAGDRPEAFFGQGTRLTVV.

The V call is TRBV6-6, the J call TRBJ1-2; TRBD1 aligns across 10 bases. Germline V gene sequence: CDR1 MNHNY, CDR2 SVGAGI (reference sequence). V shed 5 bases, J shed 2 bases, and the junction held 5 bases outside the gene matches. CDR3 length: 15 residues. The CDR3 coding sequence is TGTGCCAGCAGTAAACCGGGACAGGGGAACTATGGCTACACCTTC. Translating gives CASSKPGQGNYGYTF.

This chain connects TRBV6-5 to TRBJ1-1, with 7 bases matching TRBD1. Germline V gene lookup returns CDR1 MNHEY and CDR2 SVGAGI. V shed 5 bases, J shed 1 base, and the junction held 4 bases outside the gene matches. CDR3 length: 14 residues. DNA of the CDR3: TGTGCCAGCAGTCCAGACAGGGAGAACACTGAAGCTTTCTTT. Amino acids: CASSPDRENTEAFF.

The gene calls are TRBV19 and TRBJ2-3; 8 positions agree with TRBD2. J was trimmed by 6 bases and V by 8 bases; bases with no gene match: 7. CDR3 size: 13 residues. Germline V gene lookup returns CDR1 LNHDA and CDR2 SQIVND (reference sequence). CDR3 in amino acids: CASSGLAPDTQYF. Here the CDR3 DNA reads TGTGCCAGTTCCGGACTAGCCCCCGATACGCAGTATTTT. Full variable domain (outside the CDR3, taken from reference TRBV19 and TRBJ2-3): DGGITQSPKYLFRKEGQNVTLSCEQNLNHDAMYWYRQDPGQGLRLIYYSQIVNDFQKGDIAEGYSVSREKKESFPLTVTSAQKNPTAFYLCASSGLAPDTQYFGPGTRLTVL.

The chain employs TRBV5-6 and TRBJ1-2, with TRBD1 matching over 7 bases. The CDR3 is 13 residues long. Germline CDR1 SGHDT, CDR2 YYEEEE. The V segment lost 4 bases and the J segment 4 bases; nucleotides outside the gene matches: 4. The CDR3 reads CASSGGTAYGYTF. As DNA, the CDR3 is TGTGCCAGCAGCGGCGGGACAGCCTATGGCTACACCTTC.

The V gene is TRBV6-6, the J gene TRBJ2-1, with 13 positions matching TRBD2. Germline CDR1 and CDR2: MNHNY and SVGAGI (reference sequence). J was trimmed by 8 bases and V by 6 bases; bases with no gene match: 13. The CDR3 has 17 residues. CDR3 residues: CASSRNSLAGGRDEQFF. The CDR3 bases are TGTGCCAGCAGCCGAAATTCACTAGCGGGGGGGCGGGATGAGCAGTTCTTC.

The rearrangement joins TRBV5-4 to TRBJ2-7; weak D call: TRBD1 (6 bases). The CDR3 totals 14 residues. The V end was cut by 0 bases, the J end by 4 bases, with 11 bases between. In germline, CDR1 is SGHNT, CDR2 YYREEE (reference sequence). The CDR3 nucleotides are TGTGCCAGCAGCTTGGCCGGGACAAGATACGAGCAGTACGTC. Residues: CASSLAGTRYEQYV.

This chain joins TRBV18 and TRBJ2-3; D unresolved. Per germline, CDR1 KGHSH and CDR2 LQKENI. This CDR3 spans 11 amino acids. The V and J ends lost 8 bases and 4 bases respectively, with 7 bases between them. CDR3 nucleotide sequence: TGTGCCAGCGCCCGAGCAGATACGCAGTATTTT. Translation gives CASARADTQYF.

The chain is built from TRBV19 and TRBJ1-4; 9 positions agree with TRBD1. CDR1 and CDR2 from the germline V gene are LNHDA and SQIVND (reference sequence). Unmatched junction bases numbered 7, after V lost 5 bases and J lost 6 bases. This CDR3 has 15 residues. The CDR3 DNA follows: TGTGCCAGTAGTTTGCCGGGACAGGGTTATGAAAAACTGTTTTTT. Residues: CASSLPGQGYEKLFF.

The genes are TRBV27 and TRBJ2-7; 12 nucleotides line up with TRBD2. The CDR3 contains 16 residues. The ends lost 6 bases at V and 4 bases at J; junction bases unmatched: 10. CDR1 and CDR2 from the germline V gene are MNHEY and SMNVEV (reference sequence). DNA of the CDR3: TGTGCCAGCAGACGGACTAGCGGGACCGGTGGATACGAGCAGTACTTC. It yields the protein CASRRTSGTGGYEQYF.